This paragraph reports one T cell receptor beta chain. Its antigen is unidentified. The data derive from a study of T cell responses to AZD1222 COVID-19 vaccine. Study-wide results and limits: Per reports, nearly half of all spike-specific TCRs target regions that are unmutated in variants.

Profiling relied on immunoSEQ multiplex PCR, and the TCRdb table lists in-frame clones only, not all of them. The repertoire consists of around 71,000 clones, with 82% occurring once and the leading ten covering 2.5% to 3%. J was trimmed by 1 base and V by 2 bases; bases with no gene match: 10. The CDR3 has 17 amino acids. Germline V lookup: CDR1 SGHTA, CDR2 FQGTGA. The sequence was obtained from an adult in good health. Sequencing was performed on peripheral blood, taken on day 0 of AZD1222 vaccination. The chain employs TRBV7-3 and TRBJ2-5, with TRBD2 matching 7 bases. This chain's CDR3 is CASSLGRASGPQETQYF. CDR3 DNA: TGTGCCAGCAGCTTAGGCAGGGCTAGCGGTCCCCAAGAGACCCAGTACTTC.